This TCR beta chain was recovered during a study of Ad26.COV2.S vaccination and SARS-CoV-2 variants. Across the study: Once, or twice with 56 days between doses, Ad26.COV2.S was given intramuscularly.

J was trimmed by 1 base and V by 3 bases; bases with no gene match: 9. Germline-derived CDR1 and CDR2 are KGHSH and LQKENI. The CDR3 contains 17 residues. This sample's treatment: roughly 20 received Ad26.COV2.S at low or high dose, single or two shots; a few received placebo; per-sample allocation not given. Sampling was performed 63 days after the first vaccine or placebo injection. Generated by immunoSEQ multiplex PCR, the TCRdb table keeps only in-frame clones and is missing some. There are more than 300,000 clones in the sample; about 86% occur only once, and 1.9% lies in the top ten. The rearrangement links TRBV18 to TRBJ1-1; 9 bases match TRBD1. This clonotype was sampled from a person between 18 and 60 years old who received the Ad26.COV2.S COVID-19 vaccine or a placebo. The sample here was peripheral blood, taken in a trial of Ad26.COV2.S vaccine versus placebo. CDR3 DNA: TGTGCCAGCTCACCCGGGACAGGGAGCGTCGGGAACACTGAAGCTTTCTTT. This codes for CASSPGTGSVGNTEAFF.